This entry lists 18 T cell receptor beta chains sequenced from one sample in a study of shared clonotypes between healthy human individuals. Some clones are missing from TCRdb's copy, which holds only in-frame ones; the method was immunoSEQ multiplex PCR. Among around 2.1 million clones listed, approximately 94% were seen once. Naive CD8 isolation took CD45RO-negative cells positively selected for CCR7 and excluded terminally differentiated effector memory CD45RA+ cells. Sample: naive CD8+ T cells from PBMCs. The receptors were sampled from a man younger than 30 in good health. Some clones in this sample may be carry-over from other donors' samples.

This chain joins TRBV13 and TRBJ1-2, with D possibly being TRBD1 (5 bases). The CDR3 spans 16 residues. CDR1 is PRHDT and CDR2 is FYEKMQ in the germline V gene (reference sequence). V was pared by 0 bases and J by 6 bases, with 17 bases between. The CDR3 is CASSLGLIAGYNGYTF. The CDR3 nucleotides are TGTGCCAGCAGCTTAGGCCTGATAGCAGGGTATAATGGCTACACCTTC.

The chain couples TRBV27 to TRBJ2-7; possibly TRBD1 for D (6 bases). The V gene's germline CDR1 is MNHEY and CDR2 SMNVEV (reference sequence). The CDR3 covers 13 residues. V was shortened by 6 bases and J by 5 bases, with 14 bases between the two germline ends. The CDR3, as DNA: TGTGCCAGCAGCCCTCACAGGGCCCACGAGCAGTACTTC. This encodes CASSPHRAHEQYF.

J is TRBJ1-1 and V is TRBV19; 8 bases align to TRBD1. V lost 4 bases and J lost 1; bases outside the gene matches: 5. Germline loops: CDR1 LNHDA, CDR2 SQIVND (reference sequence). The CDR3 sequence is 15 residues long. CDR3 in amino acids: CASSNNRGWNTEAFF. CDR3 nucleotide sequence: TGTGCCAGTAGTAATAACAGGGGGTGGAACACTGAAGCTTTCTTT.

The chain combines TRBV28 with TRBJ2-2, with 9 bases identical to TRBD2. The germline CDR1 and CDR2 sequences are MDHEN and SYDVKM. V lost 8 bases, J lost 3 bases, and 7 bases stayed unmatched. The CDR3 sequence is 15 residues long. The chain's CDR3 is CASYGVAGDTGELFF. The DNA of the CDR3 is TGTGCCAGCTATGGGGTAGCGGGGGACACCGGGGAGCTGTTTTTT.

The chain couples TRBV9 to TRBJ1-2, with D possibly TRBD1 on 5 matching bases. CDR3 length equals 17 residues. V lost 0 bases and J 3 bases, leaving 18 bases between the germline ends. Germline V gives CDR1 SGDLS, CDR2 YYNGEE. Here the CDR3 reads CASSVGPLGAKYYGYTF. CDR3 DNA sequence: TGTGCCAGCAGCGTAGGCCCTCTTGGGGCGAAGTACTATGGCTACACCTTC.

The V gene is TRBV9, the J gene TRBJ2-7; D gene unclear. Germline V CDR1 and CDR2: SGDLS, YYNGEE. The CDR3 consists of 15 residues. The V gene lost 0 bases and the J gene lost 4 bases, with 14 bases spanning the gap. In nucleotides, the CDR3 is TGTGCCAGCAGCGTAGCTCACACGGAAGGTTACGAGCAGTACTTC. Amino acids: CASSVAHTEGYEQYF.

The rearrangement links TRBV9 to TRBJ2-3, with 10 bases identical to TRBD1. CDR1 and CDR2 (germline): SGDLS, YYNGEE. The CDR3 spans 17 residues. V dropped 4 bases and J dropped 0; count of bases not matched to a gene: 8. The CDR3 nucleotides read TGTGCCAGCAGCCCTCGGCGGGACAGGGGAAGCACAGATACGCAGTATTTT. The encoded protein is CASSPRRDRGSTDTQYF.

This chain links TRBV13 with TRBJ2-5; D is possibly TRBD2 (5 bases). Germline values: CDR1 PRHDT, CDR2 FYEKMQ (reference sequence). The CDR3 has 14 residues. V was trimmed by 6 bases and J by 1 base, leaving 12 bases between them. CDR3 sequence (DNA): TGTGCCAGCAGGGCCGTGGGAGTCCAAGAGACCCAGTACTTC. It codes for CASRAVGVQETQYF.

This chain joins TRBV28 and TRBJ1-2; TRBD1 is a possible D gene (5 bases). This CDR3 comprises 16 residues. Trimming took off 5 bases at V and 0 bases at J, with 16 bases between the two ends. Germline-derived CDR1 and CDR2 are MDHEN and SYDVKM. The CDR3 nucleotides read TGTGCCAGCAGTACCGTTCGGGGGAGTCCTAACTATGGCTACACCTTC. The encoded protein is CASSTVRGSPNYGYTF.

The chain couples TRBV27 to TRBJ2-1; D is ambiguous. The CDR3 covers 13 residues. Looked up from germline, CDR1 is MNHEY and CDR2 is SMNVEV (reference sequence). With 7 bases removed from V and 8 bases from J, the gap between germline ends came to 15 bases. The CDR3 sequence: CASNSGIHDEQFF. The CDR3 bases are TGTGCCAGCAACTCGGGTATACATGATGAGCAGTTCTTC.

The chain couples TRBV6-1 to TRBJ2-1, with D tentatively TRBD1 or TRBD2 (5 bases each). V was cut by 6 bases and J by 15 bases, with 15 bases left in between. Germline loops: CDR1 MNHNS, CDR2 SASEGT. The CDR3 sequence is 11 residues long. The CDR3 DNA reads TGTGCCAGCAGCTTACTAGGGGTCCCGTTCTTC. It codes for CASSLLGVPFF.

The rearrangement uses TRBV5-1 and TRBJ1-1; a weak D match, TRBD1 (6 bases). CDR1 SGHRS and CDR2 YFSETQ come from the germline V gene. Deletions cut 4 bases from V and 4 bases from J, with 17 bases between. This CDR3 contains 15 residues. Written as DNA, the CDR3 is TGCGCCAGCAGCCTCAGGGGTAATGGGAGCACTGAAGCTTTCTTT. This translates into CASSLRGNGSTEAFF.

The chain employs TRBV7-7 and TRBJ2-7; 8 bases line up with TRBD2. The germline CDR1 and CDR2 sequences are SSHAT and FNYEAQ (reference sequence). Losses at the gene ends were 1 base for V and 0 bases for J; bases not matched to a gene: 5. The CDR3 extends over 16 amino acids. The CDR3 region has the DNA TGTGCCAGCAGCTTAGGACTAGCGTCTGACTCCTACGAGCAGTACTTC. Amino acid sequence: CASSLGLASDSYEQYF.

The chain recombines TRBV28 with TRBJ2-7; D not resolved. Trimming took 2 bases from V and 1 from J, leaving 9 bases between them. Germline-derived CDR1 and CDR2 are MDHEN and SYDVKM. The CDR3 is made up of 14 amino acids. The CDR3 sequence is CASSLGRKSYEQYF. The CDR3 nucleotides are TGTGCCAGCAGTTTAGGGCGGAAATCCTACGAGCAGTACTTC.

V is TRBV27 and J is TRBJ2-3; a possible D gene is TRBD2 (6 bases). Germline V CDR1 and CDR2: MNHEY, SMNVEV (reference sequence). The CDR3 totals 14 residues. V shed 4 bases and J shed 5 bases, with 13 bases lying between them. This CDR3 is CASSWRGPQDTQYF. DNA of the CDR3: TGTGCCAGCAGTTGGCGGGGCCCCCAAGATACGCAGTATTTT.

This chain uses TRBV5-4 with TRBJ1-1, with D possibly TRBD1 on 5 matching bases. From germline, CDR1 is SGHNT and CDR2 YYREEE (reference sequence). This CDR3 spans 15 amino acids. Between the trimmed V and J ends, which lost 3 bases and 3 bases, there was a span of 15 bases. The CDR3 spells CASSSVWGGDTEAFF. CDR3 nucleotides: TGTGCCAGCAGCTCCGTGTGGGGGGGGGACACTGAAGCTTTCTTT. The full variable domain, with the rest looked up from reference TRBV5-4 and TRBJ1-1, is ETGVTQSPTHLIKTRGQQVTLRCSSQSGHNTVSWYQQALGQGPQFIFQYYREEENGRGNFPPRFSGLQFPNYSSELNVNALELDDSALYLCASSSVWGGDTEAFFGQGTRLTVV.

The chain carries TRBV7-6 and TRBJ2-7; the match to TRBD2 covers 9 bases. V trimming: 5 bases; J trimming: 3 bases; junction bases outside the gene matches: 17. Germline-derived CDR1 and CDR2 are SGHVS and FNYEAQ. The CDR3 is 18 residues long. The CDR3 region has the DNA TGTGCCAGCAGCCTACGAACGAAGGGGAAGCGGGAGGTCTACGAGCAGTACTTC. This gives the protein CASSLRTKGKREVYEQYF.

This chain joins TRBV2 and TRBJ2-7; no definite D call. The CDR3 consists of 15 residues. Trimming pared 2 bases from V and 2 bases from J, leaving 13 bases between. Germline V gene lookup returns CDR1 SNHLY and CDR2 FYNNEI. Here the CDR3 reads CASSEIPEVPYEQYF. DNA for the CDR3: TGTGCCAGCAGTGAAATCCCAGAAGTCCCCTACGAGCAGTACTTC. The whole variable domain, filled in from reference TRBV2 and TRBJ2-7, reads EPEVTQTPSHQVTQMGQEVILRCVPISNHLYFYWYRQILGQKVEFLVSFYNNEISEKSEIFDDQFSVERPDGSNFTLKIRSTKLEDSAMYFCASSEIPEVPYEQYFGPGTRLTVT.